This TCR beta chain was recovered during a study of blood T cells in healthy people across ages. No fewer than 5.5 micrograms of total RNA were isolated from every sample. A sample-barcoded 5' primer and a J-beta primer mix were used in a second PCR of roughly 7 to 11 cycles. From the 5' RACE reads, TCRdb called clonotypes with MiXCR, one entry per CDR3 protein. The data show approximately 1,700,000 distinct CDR3 sequences, around 42% seen once. The material sequenced was blood. The clonotype comes from a human donor in good health.

This CDR3 reads CASSRDRVEDTQYF. In DNA, the CDR3 is TGTGCCAGCAGCCGGGACAGGGTGGAAGATACGCAGTATTTT. The chain has TRBV7-9 and TRBJ2-3, with 9 positions matching TRBD1. Germline V gene lookup returns CDR1 SEHNR and CDR2 FQNEAQ (reference sequence). J lost 5 bases, V lost 5 bases, and 5 bases had no gene match. The CDR3 length is 14 residues.